This paragraph reports one T cell receptor beta chain. Its antigen is unknown. Base qualities are missing; no much larger clone stands one base away. Systemically healthy Caucasian individuals from Russia, over 30 in total and aged 6 to 90 years, were included as donors. Each donor gave 8.5 to 10 milliliters of peripheral blood, collected into EDTA-treated Vacutainer tubes. Ficoll-Paque density-gradient centrifugation was used to isolate PBMCs, with at least 6 million obtained per sample. Trizol reagent was used to extract total RNA from the PBMCs, yielding at least 6 micrograms per sample. The percentages of naive CD45RAhigh/CD27high T cells were determined by flow cytometry on a PBMC aliquot from every donor. CDR1 MDHEN and CDR2 SYDVKM are derived from the germline V gene. From the cysteine up to the phenylalanine, the CDR3 has a length of 13 residues. Left in the record is the CDR3 DNA by itself, 39 bases read in frame from the first base. Trimming costs V 5 bases and J 7 bases, and their ends lie 14 bases apart.

Receptors were amplified or captured by 5' RACE. The listed sequencing device is Illumina HiSeq 2500. A second PCR of about 6 to 12 cycles was run with a J-beta primer mix and a sample-barcoded 5' primer. Each TCR beta cDNA molecule received a unique molecular identifier from a template-switch 5' adaptor carrying 12 random nucleotides. Each sample yielded at least 2.5 million CDR3-containing paired-end reads. All of the RNA was converted into first-strand cDNA using the Mint cDNA synthesis kit, with a TRBC-specific oligonucleotide serving as the primer. Following uracil-DNA glycosylase treatment, all cDNA underwent a first 18-cycle PCR with the universal primers M1SS and BC2_uni_R. The authors processed their data as follows. Normalization of each sample was performed by random selection of 1 million high-quality reads, each carrying a distinct molecular identifier. Reads with shared molecular identifiers were discarded instead of being binned into consensus sequences. CDR3 identification, clonotype clustering and error correction used MiTCR with a Q25 quality threshold and the strictest error-elimination algorithm. Lower-bound total TCR beta diversity was estimated with a nonparametric unseen species model using Euler transformation. The public reads were reanalyzed by TCRdb: fastp trimming at Q25, MiXCR alignment, in-frame beta chains only. Rows are unified per CDR3 protein, each entry keeping the most common DNA and genes. These V and J calls derive from TCRdb rather than the authors' analysis. A total of hundreds of thousands of distinct CDR3 sequences appear in this sample, about 53% of them only once. The ten largest clones take up over 30% of the sample.

The source of the sample is a study of blood T cells in healthy people across ages (dated by TCRdb to the mid-2010s). About the investigation overall: In model experiments, template switching captured roughly one uniquely barcoded TCR beta cDNA molecule for every two T cells. To track age-related changes in TCR beta repertoire diversity, the study relied on deep sequencing normalized with unique cDNA molecular identifiers. Donors were grouped into four age groups: young (average about 15 years), middle-aged (39), aged (approximately 58) and long-lived (just over 80). Donors of different ages were randomly distributed across sequencing lanes to avoid experimental bias. The study analyzed two additional independent replicas of 1 million unique cDNA reads from the same blood draw for two donors, one aged 18 to 29 and one aged 80 or older. Overall study outcomes, separate from this receptor: As age increased, observed TCR beta diversity per million T cells dropped in a roughly linear way, and a significant reduction was already evident by age about 40. Compared with the aged group, the long-lived group had more naive CD4+ T cells, fewer expanded clones and increased TCR diversity, suggesting age selection. Conclusive comparison of naive and antigen-experienced compartments was prevented by the profiling of bulk unsorted PBMCs. Estimates of total diversity from one million sequenced T cells were regarded as lower bounds and underestimates. The percentage of naive T cells measured by flow cytometry correlated strongly with observed TCR beta diversity. The CMV infection status of donors was not known, potentially confounding age-related changes in expanded clonotypes.

The chain is made from TRBV28 and TRBJ1-2; D gene: possibly TRBD1, on 5 matching bases. The TCR originated in a man aged 60 to 75 in good health. Sequences were obtained from blood. The nucleotide sequence reads TGTGCCAGCAGTCCCCCGGGGGAGAGTGGCTACACCTTC. It translates to CASSPPGESGYTF.